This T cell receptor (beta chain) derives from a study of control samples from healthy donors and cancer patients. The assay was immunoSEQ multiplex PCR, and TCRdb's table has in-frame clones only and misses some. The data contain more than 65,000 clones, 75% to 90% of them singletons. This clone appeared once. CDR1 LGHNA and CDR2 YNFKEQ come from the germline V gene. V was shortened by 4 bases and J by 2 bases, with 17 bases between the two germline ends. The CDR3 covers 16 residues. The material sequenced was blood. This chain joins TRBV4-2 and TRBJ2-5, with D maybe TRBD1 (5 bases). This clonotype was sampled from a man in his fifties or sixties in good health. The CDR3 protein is CASSPNFYDSQETQYF. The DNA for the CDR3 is TGTGCCAGCAGCCCCAACTTCTACGACAGTCAAGAGACCCAGTACTTC.